The clone carrying this T cell receptor (beta chain) was seen only a few times. Antigen specificity is unknown. The source of the sample is a study of T cell responses to AZD1222 COVID-19 vaccine. Study-wide results and caveats: Repertoires were sampled only after the peak T cell response. Clonal diversity may have been underestimated in mostly white British donors. Rises in breadth and depth of Spike-specific TCRs came after two AZD1222 doses. It was only 6 or 7 AZD1222 recipients who were seropositive at baseline.

Profiled with immunoSEQ multiplex PCR; TCRdb holds only in-frame clones, not every one. The repertoire includes around 100,000 clones, roughly 90% of them detected once, and about 2% sits in the top ten. This material consisted of peripheral blood, taken on day 0 of AZD1222 vaccination. The source of this sequence is an adult in good health.

CDR3 DNA: TGTGCCAGCAGCTTAGGACGCCCACCCCTCCACTTT. This gives the protein CASSLGRPPLHF. The chain has TRBV7-2 and TRBJ1-6; D is undetermined. V lost 1 base and J 11 bases, leaving 6 bases between the germline ends. CDR3 length: 12 residues. Germline CDR1 is SGHTA and CDR2 is FQGNSA.